This T cell receptor beta chain was sequenced for a study of cytomegalovirus exposure and HLA in healthy donors. J was trimmed by 0 bases and V by 4 bases; bases with no gene match: 4. Germline V lookup: CDR1 MNHEY, CDR2 SMNVEV (reference sequence). The CDR3 runs to 16 residues. Method: immunoSEQ multiplex PCR; TCRdb's copy keeps in-frame clones and lacks some. Counted here are fewer than 200,000 clones, 85% occurring once; the ten biggest clones make up roughly 15%. The specimen was PBMCs. The TCR was taken from a man younger than 35 in good health and CMV-seropositive. V is TRBV27 and J is TRBJ2-1; 9 bases line up with TRBD1. The CDR3 DNA reads as TGTGCCAGCAGTTACACAGGGGGCATCTCCTACAATGAGCAGTTCTTC. Its protein product is CASSYTGGISYNEQFF.